The rows below give T cell receptor beta chains drawn from one sample of a study of T-cell memory formation after mild COVID-19. TCRdb independently ran MiXCR on the 5' RACE reads; one entry per CDR3 protein. The sample lists a few hundred thousand distinct CDR3 sequences; approximately 21% were seen once. The sequenced material came from PBMCs or a T cell subset sorted from them (not recorded which). The source is an adult woman who had mild COVID-19 (a few samples of this study predate the infection). Cell type and time point are not known. Both conserved end residues are part of each CDR3. D genes are given only for firm matches. Clone sizes are given selectively: once, few, many, or a class where the clone is expanded.

TRBJ2-7 | TRBV28 | - | TRBD2 | TGTGCCAGCAGTTTGCAGGGACTAGCATCCTACGAGCAGTACTTC | CASSLQGLASYEQYF
TRBJ2-2 | TRBV11-3 | - | - | TGTGCCAGCAGCCCGTTTGGAGGGGGAGACACCGGGGAGCTGTTTTTT | CASSPFGGGDTGELFF
TRBJ1-2 | TRBV12-3/TRBV12-4 | - | - | TGTGCCAGCAGTTCCCGAGCCGCCTATGGCTACACCTTC | CASSSRAAYGYTF
TRBJ2-3 | TRBV20-1 | few | - | TGCAGTGCTACTTACGGGACGCAGTATTTT | CSATYGTQYF
TRBJ2-5 | TRBV5-5 | few | TRBD2 | TGTGCCAGCAGCTTGGCACTAGCGGTGGGAGAGACCCAGTACTTC | CASSLALAVGETQYF
TRBJ2-7 | TRBV7-8 | - | - | TGTGCCAGCAGCCGAGACAGGGAGGGGGAGCAGTACTTC | CASSRDREGEQYF
TRBJ2-5 | TRBV12-3/TRBV12-4 | few | - | TGTGCCAGCAGTTTCCAAAATCTACGGGAGACCCAGTACTTC | CASSFQNLRETQYF
TRBJ1-1 | TRBV20-1 | - | TRBD1 | TGCAGTGCTATATTATGGCAGGGGGCATCGGGGACTGAAGCTTTCTTT | CSAILWQGASGTEAFF
TRBJ2-5 | TRBV5-6 | many | TRBD2 | TGTGCCAGCAGCTTGAGGACGACTAGCGGGGGGGCCGGGGAGACCCAGTACTTC | CASSLRTTSGGAGETQYF
TRBJ2-7 | TRBV7-8 | - | TRBD1 | TGTGCCAGCAGCCCCCGACAGGGGTACTCCTACGAGCAGTACTTC | CASSPRQGYSYEQYF